These 3 T cell receptor beta chains share one sample of origin, sequenced in a study of blood T cell repertoires in COVID-19. Sequencing used immunoSEQ multiplex PCR; TCRdb keeps in-frame clones, though not all of them. The sample lists over 55,000 clones; 88% were seen once. The sample comprised peripheral blood. All receptors come from a human donor in a cohort sampled during active COVID-19.

DNA of the CDR3: TGTGCCAGCAGCCTTACAGGAGCGACCAGGGTAGCTTTCTTT. Amino acid sequence: CASSLTGATRVAFF. This sequence joins TRBV11-2 and TRBJ1-1, with a possible D match to TRBD1 (5 bases). CDR3 length: 14 amino acids. Germline loops: CDR1 SGHAT, CDR2 FQNNGV. Trimming took off 5 bases at V and 10 bases at J, with 20 bases between the two ends.

The V call is TRBV7-2, the J call TRBJ1-3; 9 bases agree with TRBD1. CDR3 length: 18 amino acids. The V and J ends lost 5 bases and 6 bases, in that order; junction bases with no gene match: 17. The germline gives CDR1 SGHTA, CDR2 FQGNSA. For the CDR3, the DNA is TGTGCCAGCAGCCCCCGGACAGGGGCCAGCCAGATATTAAACACCATATATTTT. Its translation is CASSPRTGASQILNTIYF.

Within the sample, this clone is medium-sized (0.01 to 0.1%). V is TRBV27 and J is TRBJ2-2; D is unclear. Germline CDR1 and CDR2: MNHEY and SMNVEV (reference sequence). Trimming shortened V by 3 bases and J by 6 bases, and 11 bases separated the two germline ends. The length of the CDR3 is 14 residues. This chain's CDR3 is CASSFSGSAGELFF. As DNA, the CDR3 is TGTGCCAGCAGTTTCTCCGGGTCGGCCGGGGAGCTGTTTTTT.